This entry lists 30 T cell receptor beta chains sequenced from one sample in a study of shared clonotypes between healthy human individuals. Measured with immunoSEQ multiplex PCR; TCRdb has only the in-frame clones, and not every one. The table records about 1.4 million clones, 95% to 97% of them present only once. The sequenced sample was naive CD4+ T cells sorted from blood. The subset: CD45RA+ positively selected. These receptors originate from a man aged 25-40 years in good health.

The DNA of the CDR3 is TGTGCCAGCAGCTTAGATTTCCAGGGCGGATCCTACGAGCAGTACTTC. This encodes CASSLDFQGGSYEQYF. The genes are TRBV11-2 and TRBJ2-7; D perhaps matches TRBD1 (5 bases). CDR3 length: 16 amino acids. Germline CDR1 is SGHAT and CDR2 is FQNNGV. Deletions cut 0 bases from V and 1 base from J, with 13 bases between.

This rearrangement joins TRBV11-2 to TRBJ1-1; D is undetermined. This CDR3 comprises 14 residues. V was pared by 2 bases and J by 1 base, with 8 bases between. The germline V gene encodes CDR1 SGHAT and CDR2 FQNNGV. CDR3 sequence reads: CASSLTPRNTEAFF. The CDR3 DNA follows: TGTGCCAGCAGCTTAACTCCACGGAACACTGAAGCTTTCTTT.

This chain connects TRBV2 to TRBJ1-1, with a weak D call TRBD1 (6 bases). V was pared by 4 bases and J by 4 bases, with 13 bases between. Germline assignment: CDR1 SNHLY and CDR2 FYNNEI. The CDR3 consists of 14 residues. CDR3 sequence reads: CASSAGHLFTEAFF. The CDR3 DNA is TGTGCCAGCAGTGCGGGACACCTTTTCACTGAAGCTTTCTTT.

This chain uses TRBV19 with TRBJ2-5, with D unclear. The CDR3 has 14 residues. CDR1 is LNHDA, CDR2 SQIVND, per germline (reference sequence). V lost 5 bases and J lost 3, with 13 bases in between. The CDR3 loop reads CASSASIMKETQYF. Here the CDR3 DNA reads TGTGCCAGTAGTGCCAGTATAATGAAAGAGACCCAGTACTTC.

This clone was counted a single time. The rearrangement uses TRBV4-2 and TRBJ2-1, with 7 bases matching TRBD1. V was pared by 1 base and J by 7 bases, with 10 bases of the junction left unmatched. CDR1 LGHNA and CDR2 YNFKEQ come from the germline V gene. The CDR3 consists of 16 residues. CDR3: CASSQGTWDSVNEQFF. CDR3 sequence (DNA): TGTGCCAGCAGCCAAGGAACTTGGGACAGTGTGAATGAGCAGTTCTTC.

The chain carries TRBV5-1 and TRBJ2-1; TRBD2 agrees at 10 bases. The CDR3 runs to 18 residues. CDR1 is SGHRS and CDR2 is YFSETQ in the germline V gene. With 0 bases clipped from V and 4 bases from J, the junction kept 10 bases outside the gene matches. CDR3 sequence (DNA): TGCGCCAGCAGCTTGGCCTTTCCTAGCGGGAGCGGGTACAATGAGCAGTTCTTC. This codes for CASSLAFPSGSGYNEQFF. Based on the CDR3 plus reference TRBV5-1 and TRBJ2-1, the full variable domain is KAGVTQTPRYLIKTRGQQVTLSCSPISGHRSVSWYQQTPGQGLQFLFEYFSETQRNKGNFPGRFSGRQFSNSRSEMNVSTLELGDSALYLCASSLAFPSGSGYNEQFFGPGTRLTVL.

The chain couples TRBV9 to TRBJ2-1; no reliable D call. CDR1 SGDLS and CDR2 YYNGEE come from the germline V gene. The CDR3 covers 15 residues. Deletions cut 4 bases from V and 0 bases from J, with 11 bases between. CDR3 in amino acids: CASSRLKSSYNEQFF. In DNA form, the CDR3 reads TGTGCCAGCAGCCGATTGAAAAGCTCCTACAATGAGCAGTTCTTC.

The chain recombines TRBV5-4 with TRBJ2-2; D is unresolved. Trimming cost V 0 bases and J 5 bases, with 11 bases left between them. The CDR3 has 15 residues. Germline CDR1 and CDR2: SGHNT and YYREEE (reference sequence). The CDR3 sequence is CASSLERGRTGELFF. The CDR3 DNA reads TGTGCCAGCAGCTTGGAGCGAGGAAGAACCGGGGAGCTGTTTTTT.

V is TRBV30 and J is TRBJ2-7, with D possibly being TRBD1 or TRBD2 (6 bases each). The CDR3 extends over 13 amino acids. The ends were cut back, 5 bases at V and 1 base at J, with 12 bases in the middle. Germline V CDR1 and CDR2: GTSNPN, SVGIG (reference sequence). The CDR3, as DNA: TGTGCCTGGCAAGGGGGGAGTTCCTACGAGCAGTACTTC. Encoded protein: CAWQGGSSYEQYF.

The V gene is TRBV7-6, the J gene TRBJ2-7, with 11 bases that match TRBD1. Germline V lookup: CDR1 SGHVS, CDR2 FNYEAQ. The CDR3 is 15 amino acids. J was trimmed by 5 bases and V by 1 base; bases with no gene match: 4. The CDR3 spells CASSLVGTGGDEQYF. The CDR3 DNA is TGTGCCAGCAGCTTAGTGGGGACAGGGGGGGACGAGCAGTACTTC.

The CDR3 sequence is CASSRRLAGSYEQYF. In nucleotides, the CDR3 is TGTGCCAGCAGTCGTCGACTAGCGGGATCCTACGAGCAGTACTTC. This chain connects TRBV7-8 to TRBJ2-7; 11 nucleotides line up with TRBD2. Unmatched junction bases numbered 5, after V lost 6 bases and J lost 1 base. The CDR3 loop spans 15 amino acids. Germline lookup yields CDR1 SGHVS and CDR2 FQNEAQ.

The genes are TRBV4-1 and TRBJ1-5; D gene unclear. Germline V gene lookup returns CDR1 MGHRA and CDR2 YSYEKL. CDR3 length equals 14 residues. V lost 1 base and J 9 bases, leaving 13 bases between the germline ends. The CDR3 nucleotides are TGCGCCAGCAGCCAAGGGCTCCACGTTGGGCCCCAGCATTTT. Protein product: CASSQGLHVGPQHF.

The sample holds one count of this clone. V gene TRBV11-2 combines with J gene TRBJ2-5; 7 bases map to TRBD1. CDR3 size: 16 residues. With 5 bases clipped from V and 1 base from J, the junction kept 10 bases outside the gene matches. Germline V lookup: CDR1 SGHAT, CDR2 FQNNGV. CDR3 nucleotide sequence: TGTGCCAGCAGCCGCCGGGACAGAGCAATCCAAGAGACCCAGTACTTC. It is translated as CASSRRDRAIQETQYF.

The rearrangement uses TRBV28 and TRBJ1-1; TRBD1 matches 10 bases. The germline V gene has CDR1 MDHEN and CDR2 SYDVKM. Trimming removed 4 bases from V and 6 bases from J; junction bases left unmatched: 5. The CDR3 extends over 14 amino acids. The CDR3 nucleotides are TGTGCCAGCAGTTCGGGACAGGGGAGGGCTGAAGCTTTCTTT. Translated, it gives CASSSGQGRAEAFF.

The V gene is TRBV7-9, the J gene TRBJ2-1; D is possibly TRBD2 (6 bases). The CDR3 runs 16 residues. The V gene lost 5 bases and the J gene lost 8 bases, with 22 bases spanning the gap. The germline V gene has CDR1 SEHNR and CDR2 FQNEAQ (reference sequence). Here the CDR3 DNA reads TGTGCCAGCAGCCCACCCGGGAGCTGGCTAGGGCATGAGCAGTTCTTC. As protein: CASSPPGSWLGHEQFF.

Comments on this clone: Other DNA sequences in the sample encode the same CDR3. The chain recombines TRBV20-1 with TRBJ1-1, with TRBD1 as a possible D gene (5 bases). The CDR3 is made up of 10 amino acids. The germline V gene encodes CDR1 DFQATT and CDR2 SNEGSKA (reference sequence). Trimming removed 3 bases at V and 8 bases at J, with 7 bases between. CDR3 loop: CSASRDEAFF. The CDR3 region has the DNA TGCAGTGCTAGCAGGGACGAAGCTTTCTTT.

The CDR3 region is CASSEQGRRREKLFF. Written as DNA, the CDR3 is TGTGCCAGCAGTGAACAAGGCAGGAGGAGGGAAAAACTGTTTTTT. This chain uses TRBV6-1 with TRBJ1-4; D unclear. This CDR3 comprises 15 residues. Germline V lookup: CDR1 MNHNS, CDR2 SASEGT. Trimming pared 2 bases from V and 8 bases from J, leaving 15 bases between.

The V call is TRBV5-1, the J call TRBJ2-3; tentatively, D is TRBD2 (6 bases). V lost 2 bases and J 4 bases, leaving 14 bases between the germline ends. The CDR3 runs 15 residues. Per germline, CDR1 SGHRS and CDR2 YFSETQ. CDR3 nucleotides: TGCGCCAGCAGCTTCGTAGCGGACAATGCAGATACGCAGTATTTT. Protein: CASSFVADNADTQYF. The full variable domain, with the rest looked up from reference TRBV5-1 and TRBJ2-3, is KAGVTQTPRYLIKTRGQQVTLSCSPISGHRSVSWYQQTPGQGLQFLFEYFSETQRNKGNFPGRFSGRQFSNSRSEMNVSTLELGDSALYLCASSFVADNADTQYFGPGTRLTVL.

The chain is built from TRBV5-5 and TRBJ2-5; D is unclear. The germline V gene encodes CDR1 SGHKS and CDR2 YYEKEE (reference sequence). This CDR3 contains 14 residues. The V end was cut by 0 bases, the J end by 1 base, with 7 bases between. The CDR3 coding sequence is TGTGCCAGCAGCTTGGTGTGGGCCCAAGAGACCCAGTACTTC. Translation: CASSLVWAQETQYF.

The chain combines TRBV11-2 with TRBJ2-2; TRBD2 might be the D (7 bases). CDR1 is SGHAT and CDR2 is FQNNGV in the germline V gene. The V gene lost 2 bases and the J gene lost 4 bases, with 11 bases spanning the gap. The CDR3 runs 15 residues. CDR3 protein: CASSLQGRGTGELFF. For the CDR3, the DNA is TGTGCCAGCAGCTTACAGGGGAGGGGCACCGGGGAGCTGTTTTTT.

This chain joins TRBV1 and TRBJ1-1; the table's D gene call, TRBD1, was not cross checked with the DNA. TRBV1 represents a pseudogene. The CDR3 is 19 residues long. For the CDR3, the DNA is TGCACCAGCAGCCAAGAGTCATCCCGAACTACCACAGGAAACACTGAAGCTTTCTTT. This gives the protein CTSSQESSRTTTGNTEAFF.

This clone has only one observation. This chain uses TRBV6-5 with TRBJ1-1; D is unresolved. V was cut by 6 bases and J by 4 bases, with 12 bases left in between. This CDR3 comprises 13 residues. Germline CDR1 MNHEY, CDR2 SVGAGI. The CDR3 loop reads CASRLLSATEAFF. The CDR3 coding sequence is TGTGCCAGCAGACTATTATCTGCCACTGAAGCTTTCTTT.

This chain links TRBV18 with TRBJ1-2; D call uncertain. The germline gives CDR1 KGHSH, CDR2 LQKENI. V was cut by 0 bases and J by 4 bases, with 9 bases left in between. The CDR3 sequence is 14 residues long. The CDR3 loop reads CASSPPQRSYGYTF. The CDR3 DNA reads as TGTGCCAGCTCACCACCGCAGCGCTCCTATGGCTACACCTTC.

This chain joins TRBV4-1 and TRBJ2-1; 11 bases align to TRBD2. This CDR3 spans 19 amino acids. Germline V gene data show CDR1 as MGHRA and CDR2 as YSYEKL. The V segment lost 0 bases and the J segment 2 bases; nucleotides outside the gene matches: 9. Here the CDR3 DNA reads TGCGCCAGCAGCCAAGAGTTCGGGCTAGCGGGAGGAACCTACAATGAGCAGTTCTTC. It codes for CASSQEFGLAGGTYNEQFF.

This chain connects TRBV30 to TRBJ2-1, with D hard to call. CDR3 length: 11 residues. Germline CDR1 reads GTSNPN; CDR2 reads SVGIG (reference sequence). Trimming shortened V by 2 bases and J by 7 bases, and 6 bases separated the two germline ends. This chain's CDR3 is CAWSPSNEQFF. CDR3 DNA: TGTGCCTGGAGTCCTTCAAATGAGCAGTTCTTC.

The chain carries TRBV7-6 and TRBJ2-7; 7 bases match TRBD1. Per the germline V gene, CDR1 is SGHVS and CDR2 is FNYEAQ. This CDR3 has 14 amino acids. J lost 2 bases, V lost 3 bases, and 4 bases had no gene match. CDR3 in DNA: TGTGCCAGCAGCTTGGGACAGACCGCCTACGAGCAGTACTTC. It specifies CASSLGQTAYEQYF.

This clone is a singleton in its sample. The chain employs TRBV28 and TRBJ1-5; no clear D. V shed 5 bases and J shed 9 bases, with 20 bases lying between them. This CDR3 has 15 residues. Germline CDR1 is MDHEN and CDR2 is SYDVKM. CDR3 in amino acids: CASSPVGRSERPQHF. CDR3 DNA: TGTGCCAGCAGTCCCGTAGGGAGGTCTGAGCGGCCCCAGCATTTT.

This chain joins TRBV19 and TRBJ1-2, with TRBD1 as a possible D gene (6 bases). This CDR3 comprises 16 residues. Germline V gene lookup returns CDR1 LNHDA and CDR2 SQIVND (reference sequence). V lost 4 bases, J lost 0 bases, and 15 bases lay in between. The CDR3: CASSNPGAIANYGYTF. The CDR3 nucleotides read TGTGCCAGTAGTAATCCAGGGGCCATAGCTAACTATGGCTACACCTTC.

This rearrangement joins TRBV5-6 to TRBJ2-1, with TRBD2 matching 7 bases. The CDR3 runs to 14 residues. CDR1 and CDR2 from the germline V gene are SGHDT and YYEEEE. The trim removed 3 bases at V and 15 bases at J, leaving 15 bases unmatched. DNA of the CDR3: TGTGCCAGCAGCTCACGAACCCGCCTAGCGGTCCTGTTCTTC. Protein sequence: CASSSRTRLAVLFF.

The gene calls are TRBV10-1 and TRBJ2-1; D gene ambiguous. There are 11 residues in the CDR3. Trimming cost V 2 bases and J 9 bases, with 5 bases left between them. The germline gives CDR1 WNHNN, CDR2 SYGVQD (reference sequence). The CDR3 loop is CASSEGTEQFF. In nucleotides, the CDR3 is TGCGCCAGCAGTGAGGGAACTGAGCAGTTCTTC.